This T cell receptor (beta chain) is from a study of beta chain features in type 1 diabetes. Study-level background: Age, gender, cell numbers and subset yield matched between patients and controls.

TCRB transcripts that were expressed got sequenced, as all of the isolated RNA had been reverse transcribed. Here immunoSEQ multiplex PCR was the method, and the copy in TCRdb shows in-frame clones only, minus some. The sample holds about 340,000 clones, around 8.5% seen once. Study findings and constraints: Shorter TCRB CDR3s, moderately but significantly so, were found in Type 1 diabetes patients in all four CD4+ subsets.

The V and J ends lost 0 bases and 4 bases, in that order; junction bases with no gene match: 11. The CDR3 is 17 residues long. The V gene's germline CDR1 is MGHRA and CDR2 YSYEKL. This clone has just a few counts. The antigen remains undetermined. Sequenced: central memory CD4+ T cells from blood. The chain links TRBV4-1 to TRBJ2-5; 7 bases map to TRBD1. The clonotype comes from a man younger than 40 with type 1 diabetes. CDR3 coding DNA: TGCGCCAGCAGCCAAGAAATGAGACAGGGTGTTGGAGAGACCCAGTACTTC. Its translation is CASSQEMRQGVGETQYF.